A selection of T cell receptor beta chains follows, all from one sample in a study of CD4 and CD8 cells across lung adenocarcinoma regions. TCRdb re-called the PCR reads with MiXCR, one entry per CDR3 protein. The table includes 4,000 to 5,500 distinct CDR3 sequences, just under 60% detected once. What was sequenced was CD4+ T cells from the center of a lung tumor. The receptors were gathered from a male donor with lung adenocarcinoma. The CD4 and CD8 labels of this study may be unreliable. Both conserved end residues are part of each CDR3. The order of the fields is D gene, clone size, J gene, V gene, CDR3 DNA, CDR3 protein. A D gene is named only where the DNA matches it firmly. Part of the rows lack a size; the others show once, few, many or a class for expanded clones.

TRBD1 | . | TRBJ1-1 | TRBV14 | TGTGCCAGCAGCTCCGACAGGGGCACTGAAGCTTTCTTT | CASSSDRGTEAFF
TRBD2 | . | TRBJ2-1 | TRBV6-1 | TGTGCCAGCAGTGACTTTAGCGGGAGAAACAATGAGCAGTTCTTC | CASSDFSGRNNEQFF
TRBD2 | . | TRBJ2-1 | TRBV6-1 | TGTGCCAGCAGTGACGTAGCGGGAGTGTCCTACAATGAGCAGTTCTTC | CASSDVAGVSYNEQFF
TRBD2 | few | TRBJ2-7 | TRBV24-1 | TGTGCCACCAGTGACCCCCTTTGGTCGGGGCGGGGGGGCACAGATACGCAGTACTTC | CATSDPLWSGRGGTDTQYF
. | . | TRBJ2-2 | TRBV6-1 | TGTGCCAGCAGTGTGCTGGGAGACACCGGGGAGCTGTTTTTT | CASSVLGDTGELFF
. | . | TRBJ1-2 | TRBV6-1 | TGTGCCAGCAGTGAAAGGGACGGGGGACTGAACTATGGCTACACCTTC | CASSERDGGLNYGYTF
. | . | TRBJ2-3 | TRBV25-1 | TGTGCCAGCGGGGCGGCAGGGGGAGGGGACCGAGATACGCAGTATTTC | CASGAAGGGDRDTQYF
. | . | TRBJ2-2 | TRBV6-1 | . | CASSRWGRGTGKQFF
. | few | TRBJ1-2 | TRBV6-1 | TGTGCCAGCAGTGAAGGGGGACGCTATGGCTACACCTTC | CASSEGGRYGYTF
. | . | TRBJ2-1 | TRBV11-3 | TGTGCCAGCAGCTTCGGGTCTGGGCCCAATGAGCAGTTCTTC | CASSFGSGPNEQFF
TRBD1 | . | TRBJ2-1 | TRBV6-1 | TGTGCCAGCAGCCCGGACAGGGGGGGCAATGAGCAGTTCTTC | CASSPDRGGNEQFF
TRBD1 | . | TRBJ2-2 | TRBV7-8 | TGTGCCAGCAGCTCGGGACAGACCCGGCACACCGGGGAGCTGTTTTTT | CASSSGQTRHTGELFF
. | few | TRBJ2-3 | TRBV27 | TGTGCCAGCAGTTTAGGACCGGGAACAGATACGCAGTATTTT | CASSLGPGTDTQYF
. | few | TRBJ1-1 | TRBV6-1 | TGTGCCAGCACCCAGGGTCCTGAAGCTTTCTTT | CASTQGPEAFF
. | . | TRBJ2-3 | TRBV10-1 | TGCGCCAGCGGCTCGGGGCTAGGAGCCACAAATATTCAGTACTTT | CASGSGLGATNIQYF
. | . | TRBJ1-2 | TRBV6-5 | TGTGCCAGCAGTTACGAGGGTCGGTACGGCTACACCTTC | CASSYEGRYGYTF
. | . | TRBJ2-5 | TRBV10-3 | TGTGCCATCAGGGGCCGCGGAGGCCGTGACCCAGAGACGCAGTACTTC | CAIRGRGGRDPETQYF
TRBD2 | few | TRBJ2-7 | TRBV7-2 | TGTGCCAGCAGCGATACATCGGGAGGGTGGGAGCAGTACTTC | CASSDTSGGWEQYF
. | . | TRBJ2-3 | TRBV6-1 | TGTGCCAGCAGGGCTCTGGGCGCCAAAAACACTCAGTATTTT | CASRALGAKNTQYF
. | . | TRBJ1-1 | TRBV7-8 | TGTGCCAGCAGCCCGACCCCAAACACTTTATCGAACACTGAAGCTTTCTTT | CASSPTPNTLSNTEAFF
. | . | TRBJ2-5 | TRBV10-3 | TGTGCCATCAGCGCCCGAGGGGGGCGAGAGCAGGAGACCCAGTATTTC | CAISARGGREQETQYF
TRBD2 | . | TRBJ2-5 | TRBV11-3 | TGTGCCAGCAGTTCCCTAACTAGCGGCCAAGAGACCCAGTACTTC | CASSSLTSGQETQYF
TRBD2 | few | TRBJ2-4 | TRBV25-1 | TGTGCCAGCAGTGCGGCGGGGCGGGGGGCTAAAAACACGCAGTACTTC | CASSAAGRGAKNTQYF
. | . | TRBJ2-7 | TRBV27 | TGTGCCAGCAGTTTAACTACCCGACTTCACGAGCAGTACTTC | CASSLTTRLHEQYF
. | few | TRBJ2-5 | TRBV7-9 | TGTGCCAGCAGCTTAGAAGTGACCCAGTACTTC | CASSLEVTQYF
TRBD2 | . | TRBJ2-1 | TRBV7-3 | TGTGCCAGCAGCTTAGAGAGCGGGGGTTCCTACAATGAGCAGTTCTTC | CASSLESGGSYNEQFF
TRBD1 | . | TRBJ1-2 | TRBV6-5 | TGTGCCAGCAGTTTCCTATTGACAGGGAGCTATGGCTACACCTTC | CASSFLLTGSYGYTF
. | few | TRBJ1-1 | TRBV6-5 | TGTGCCAGCAGTTACAGGGGGAACACTGAAGCTTTCTTT | CASSYRGNTEAFF
. | once | TRBJ2-4 | TRBV7-2 | TGTGCCAGCAGCTCCCGGTGGGGGGTTCGGAATGAGCAGTACTTC | CASSSRWGVRNEQYF
TRBD2 | . | TRBJ2-4 | TRBV25-1 | TGTGCCAGCAGTGCGGCGGGGGTGGGAGCCAAAAATACTCAGTACTTC | CASSAAGVGAKNTQYF
. | . | TRBJ2-1 | TRBV6-1 | TGTGCCAGCAGAAGAGCGGATTCGGGGAATGAGCAGTTCTTC | CASRRADSGNEQFF
. | medium-sized | TRBJ1-1 | TRBV5-8 | TGTGCCAGCAGCTCGGGCCGCACTGAAGCTTTCTTT | CASSSGRTEAFF
TRBD1 | few | TRBJ2-7 | TRBV6-1 | TGTGCCAGCAATCTCAGGACAGGGTCATTCTACGAGCAGTACTTC | CASNLRTGSFYEQYF
. | hyperexpanded | TRBJ2-1 | TRBV7-6 | TGTGCCAGCAGCACCGGGACTGAGCAGTTCTTC | CASSTGTEQFF
. | . | TRBJ2-1 | TRBV6-1 | TGTGCCAGCAGTAGGAGGGCTGTCGAGAAAGATGAGCAGTTCTTC | CASSRRAVEKDEQFF
TRBD1 | . | TRBJ2-7 | TRBV6-1 | TGTGCCAGCGGGACAGGGCCTTACGAGCAGTACTTC | CASGTGPYEQYF